A selection of T cell receptor beta chains follows, all from one sample in a study of T cell responses to AZD1222 COVID-19 vaccine. Data came from immunoSEQ multiplex PCR; TCRdb stores just in-frame clones and leaves some out. Of approximately 150,000 clones listed, 80% to 90% were seen once; the top ten hold 5.1%. This material consisted of peripheral blood, taken on day 0 of AZD1222 vaccination. These TCRs come from an adult in good health. Both conserved end residues are part of each CDR3. The order of the fields is D gene, clone size, V gene, J gene, CDR3 protein, CDR3 DNA. D genes are given only for firm matches. Size is omitted from some rows. Given values are once, few, many or a class for expanded clones.

>.|.|TRBV18|TRBJ1-1
CASSSTENTEAFF
TGTGCCAGCTCATCTACAGAGAACACTGAAGCTTTCTTT
>.|.|TRBV7-2|TRBJ1-2
CASSRELNYGYTF
TGTGCCAGCAGCCGGGAGCTAAACTATGGCTACACCTTC
>TRBD1|.|TRBV7-6|TRBJ2-2
CASSLGVRGLHTGELFF
TGTGCCAGCAGCTTAGGAGTCAGGGGGCTGCACACCGGGGAGCTGTTTTTT
>TRBD1|.|TRBV5-1|TRBJ1-1
CASSSVTGALNTEAFF
TGCGCCAGCAGCTCAGTGACAGGGGCGTTGAACACTGAAGCTTTCTTT
>.|.|TRBV7-2|TRBJ2-7
CASSLTVNSYEQYF
TGTGCCAGCAGTTTGACAGTAAACTCCTACGAGCAGTACTTC
>.|.|TRBV29-1|TRBJ2-7
CSETTGTRETYEQYF
TGCAGCGAGACTACCGGGACTCGCGAAACCTACGAGCAGTACTTC
>.|.|TRBV7-3|TRBJ2-7
CASSSTPGREQYF
TGTGCCAGCAGTTCCACCCCAGGCCGCGAGCAGTACTTC
>.|.|TRBV7-2|TRBJ1-5
CASSYRAGQPQHF
TGTGCCAGCAGTTACAGGGCAGGTCAGCCCCAGCATTTT
>.|.|TRBV4-1|TRBJ1-1
CASSQERGRDTEAFF
TGCGCCAGCAGCCAAGAAAGGGGCCGAGACACTGAAGCTTTCTTT
>.|.|TRBV7-2|TRBJ2-7
CASSLNYEQYF
TGTGCCAGCAGCCTCAACTACGAGCAGTACTTC
>.|.|TRBV7-8|TRBJ1-2
CASSLERGANYGYTF
TGTGCCAGCAGCTTAGAGCGAGGGGCTAACTATGGCTACACCTTC
>.|.|TRBV4-2|TRBJ1-1
CASSQGVGPTEAFF
TGTGCCAGCAGCCAAGGGGTAGGGCCGACTGAAGCTTTCTTT
>TRBD2|.|TRBV19|TRBJ2-1
CASSPGRENYNEQFF
TGTGCCAGTAGCCCCGGGCGGGAGAACTACAATGAGCAGTTCTTC
>.|once|TRBV18|TRBJ1-1
CASSNSKGSLSEAFF
TGTGCCAGCTCAAACTCGAAAGGGAGCCTCTCTGAAGCTTTCTTT
>TRBD2|few|TRBV6-4|TRBJ2-4
CASSPLAGEQNIQYF
TGTGCCAGCAGTCCACTAGCGGGAGAGCAAAACATTCAGTACTTC
>.|.|TRBV25-1|TRBJ1-1
CASSELEGRGRTEAFF
TGTGCCAGCAGTGAATTAGAGGGTCGAGGTCGGACTGAAGCTTTCTTT
>.|.|TRBV4-3|TRBJ2-7
CASSQDGGRAGVYEQYF
TGCGCCAGCAGCCAAGATGGGGGCCGGGCGGGAGTCTACGAGCAGTACTTC
>.|.|TRBV6-5|TRBJ1-1
CASSYWGNTEAFF
TGTGCCAGCAGTTATTGGGGTAACACTGAAGCTTTCTTT
>.|.|TRBV7-9|TRBJ2-2
CASSLGLGPNTGELFF
TGTGCCAGCAGCTTAGGTTTGGGACCAAACACCGGGGAGCTGTTTTTT
>TRBD1|.|TRBV4-1|TRBJ1-1
CASSQDGRGLRGTEAFF
TGCGCCAGCAGCCAAGATGGGAGGGGGCTAAGGGGCACTGAAGCTTTCTTT
>.|.|TRBV2|TRBJ1-1
CASSEGIREGRRTEAFF
TGTGCCAGCAGTGAAGGTATAAGGGAGGGGCGAAGGACTGAAGCTTTCTTT
>.|.|TRBV3-1/TRBV3-2|TRBJ2-3
CASSHQDYTDTQYF
TGTGCCAGCAGCCATCAGGACTACACAGATACGCAGTATTTT
>TRBD1|.|TRBV2|TRBJ2-1
CASRGQASSYNEQFF
TGTGCCAGCCGCGGACAGGCCAGCTCCTACAATGAGCAGTTCTTC
>.|.|TRBV18|TRBJ1-2
CASSPTVDYGYTF
TGTGCCAGCTCACCAACGGTCGACTATGGCTACACCTTC
>TRBD1|.|TRBV29-1|TRBJ1-1
CSALGEKGATTEAFF
TGCAGCGCCCTGGGGGAAAAGGGGGCGACGACTGAAGCTTTCTTT
>TRBD1|once|TRBV19|TRBJ1-1
CASSISGTAAEAFF
TGTGCCAGTAGTATAAGTGGGACAGCCGCTGAAGCTTTCTTT
>TRBD1|.|TRBV7-7|TRBJ2-7
CASSLTTGEGEQYF
TGTGCCAGCAGCTTAACGACAGGGGAAGGGGAGCAGTACTTC
>.|.|TRBV11-3|TRBJ2-1
CASSPRSFGNEQFF
TGTGCCAGCAGCCCCAGGTCCTTCGGCAATGAGCAGTTCTTC
>.|.|TRBV10-3|TRBJ1-6
CAIRSGGSSPLHF
TGTGCCATCAGGTCGGGGGGAAGTTCACCCCTCCACTTT
>.|.|TRBV5-4|TRBJ1-1
CASSLVGTEAFF
TGTGCCAGCAGCTTAGTGGGGACTGAAGCTTTCTTT
>TRBD1|.|TRBV2|TRBJ1-5
CASSGDRGNQPQHF
TGTGCCAGCAGTGGGGACAGGGGAAATCAGCCCCAGCATTTT
>TRBD1|once|TRBV18|TRBJ1-1
CASSPDRGFGTEAFF
TGTGCCAGCTCACCGGACAGGGGTTTTGGCACTGAAGCTTTCTTT
>TRBD2|once|TRBV11-2|TRBJ2-7
CASSLGGRYEQYF
TGTGCCAGCAGCTTGGGCGGGAGATACGAGCAGTACTTC
>.|.|TRBV5-1|TRBJ1-3
CASSRDGNTIYF
TGCGCCAGCAGCCGGGACGGAAACACCATATATTTT
>TRBD1|.|TRBV25-1|TRBJ1-6
CASRQGLGNSPLHF
TGTGCCAGCAGACAGGGGTTGGGTAATTCACCCCTCCACTTT
>.|.|TRBV13|TRBJ2-1
CASSPMRGNNEQFF
TGTGCCAGCAGCCCAATGAGGGGGAACAATGAGCAGTTCTTC
>.|.|TRBV5-1|TRBJ1-2
CASSLDTNYGYTF
TGCGCCAGCAGCTTAGACACAAACTATGGCTACACCTTC
>.|.|TRBV2|TRBJ1-3
CASREDFGNTIYF
TGTGCCAGCAGGGAAGATTTCGGAAACACCATATATTTT
>TRBD1|.|TRBV4-3|TRBJ2-7
CASSLRTGDYEQYF
TGCGCCAGCAGCCTGAGGACAGGGGACTACGAGCAGTACTTC
>.|.|TRBV2|TRBJ2-1
CASSEQGIFEQFF
TGTGCCAGCAGTGAGCAGGGCATTTTTGAGCAGTTCTTC
>TRBD1|once|TRBV14|TRBJ2-7
CASSQTNRGEQYF
TGTGCCAGCAGCCAAACGAACAGGGGCGAGCAGTACTTC
>TRBD2|.|TRBV24-1|TRBJ2-5
CATSDRTSGRDSYFQETQYF
TGTGCCACCAGTGATCGGACTAGCGGGAGAGATTCATATTTTCAAGAGACCCAGTACTTC
>TRBD1|.|TRBV18|TRBJ1-5
CASSVTGTVSNQPQHF
TGTGCCAGCTCAGTCACAGGGACAGTAAGCAATCAGCCCCAGCATTTT
>TRBD1|.|TRBV9|TRBJ1-1
CASSRTGGSTEAFF
TGTGCCAGCAGCCGGACAGGGGGGTCCACTGAAGCTTTCTTT
>TRBD1|.|TRBV28|TRBJ2-7
CASIGTGDSYEQYF
TGTGCCAGCATAGGGACAGGGGATTCCTACGAGCAGTACTTC
>.|.|TRBV10-3|TRBJ2-1
CAISESGSAYNEQFF
TGTGCCATCAGTGAGTCCGGGTCAGCTTACAATGAGCAGTTCTTC
>TRBD1|.|TRBV2|TRBJ2-7
CASSDNRDRGYEQYF
TGTGCCAGCAGTGACAACCGGGACAGGGGCTACGAGCAGTACTTC
>.|.|TRBV29-1|TRBJ2-7
CSVATWGVAYEQYF
TGCAGCGTAGCTACCTGGGGCGTTGCCTACGAGCAGTACTTC
>.|.|TRBV6-2/TRBV6-3|TRBJ1-1
CASSDYRDTEAFF
TGTGCCAGCAGTGACTACAGGGACACTGAAGCTTTCTTT
>TRBD2|few|TRBV7-3|TRBJ2-1
CASSLVGSGRYNEQFF
TGTGCCAGCAGCCTAGTAGGTAGCGGGCGCTACAATGAGCAGTTCTTC
>.|.|TRBV7-9|TRBJ1-5
CASSFVGSAQPQHF
TGTGCCAGCAGCTTTGTAGGGAGTGCTCAGCCCCAGCATTTT
>TRBD2|.|TRBV12-3/TRBV12-4|TRBJ2-5
CASSPGGRETQYF
TGTGCCAGCAGCCCGGGGGGGAGGGAGACCCAGTACTTC
>.|.|TRBV15|TRBJ1-1
CATSREFQETTEAFF
TGTGCCACCAGCAGAGAATTTCAGGAAACAACTGAAGCTTTCTTT
>.|.|TRBV6-5|TRBJ1-1
CASSYSPTGFSTEAFF
TGTGCCAGCAGTTACTCCCCGACAGGATTCTCCACTGAAGCTTTCTTT
>.|.|TRBV6-5|TRBJ1-6
CASSLWGPYNSPLHF
TGTGCCAGCAGTCTGTGGGGTCCTTATAATTCACCCCTCCACTTT